This T cell receptor (beta chain) comes out of a study of T cell clonality in common variable immunodeficiency (dated by TCRdb to about 2015). Both CVID patients and healthy controls were predominantly of Caucasian heritage. From each donor, 5 to 8 ml of heparinized peripheral whole blood was collected. Genomic DNA from adults with common variable immune deficiency (CVID) and from healthy adult controls was the source for sequencing TCRbeta CDR3 repertoires. The control group comprised approximately 22 healthy adult volunteers, around 12 female and about ten male, aged about 23 to 75 years with a mean age of roughly 35. To isolate peripheral blood mononuclear cells, diluted blood was subjected to density centrifugation over Hypaque 1077 or Ficoll-Paque. Unsorted mononuclear cells served as the source of genomic DNA, which was extracted either by Qiagen column purification or by a centrifugation-based method.

This clone has a handful of counts. It lacks a known antigen. The CDR3 goes on 3 residues after the read ends, and that part is filled in from the germline J gene. For sequencing input, CVID and control samples contributed equivalent amounts of genomic DNA. For every sample, a 60 bp segment covering the rearranged TCRbeta CDR3 region was amplified and then sequenced. The immunoSEQ assay, a bias-corrected multiplex PCR with high-throughput sequencing, was employed for TCRbeta amplification. In the paper's pipeline: Each unique nucleotide sequence was treated as a clone and annotated with V, D and J genes, copy number and frequency. Sequences were labeled productive if in frame, and non-productive if out of frame or containing stop codons. As previously described, clonality was calculated on the basis of Shannon's entropy. Mean CDR3 Kyte-Doolittle hydropathy was derived from the predicted amino acid sequences of productive clones. The R hclust function was used to hierarchically cluster scaled V gene usage with Manhattan distance and complete linkage. Sharing of clones by CDR3 amino acid sequence was evaluated through resampling of 12 repertoires per group over 100 rounds. The repertoires were screened for 70 published EBV-specific TCRbeta sequences and roughly 240 published CMV-specific TCRbeta sequences. After a couple of CVID samples that produced fewer than 10,000 sequences were dropped from the analysis, around 40 CVID repertoires remained. TCRdb carries this immuneACCESS record with in-frame sequences only. Its versions omit some clonotypes, under half of them owing to an unresolved V gene in the studies checked, with the rest unexplained. That table gives V, J and clone size, and the DNA gave D and trimming. In this sample, 25,000 to 35,000 clones appear, none counted once only. Clones ranked in the top ten supply about 13% of the sample.

On the study overall, not on this receptor specifically: Even though DNA input was the same, control samples had an average of about 89,000 unique sequences each, compared with approximately 32,000 in CVID samples. Healthy controls shared more TCRbeta clones with each other than CVID subjects shared among themselves (p < 0.0001). According to the authors, figuring out what caused the increased clonality in CVID would require sequencing the repertoires of T cell subpopulations. Increased TCRbeta clonality was found in CVID subjects compared with healthy controls (t-test p = 0.018), with the increase being most characteristic of about a third of subjects. Correlations of repertoire features with clinical complications were constrained by heterogeneity among patients within the CVID cohort. Reportedly, TCRbeta sequences from CVID had fewer deletions and N-nucleotide insertions, and highly modified clones with 13 or more V deletions were absent from CVID.

From cysteine to phenylalanine, the CDR3 is 14 amino acids long. Only the CDR3 bases that were read are kept: 33 of them, in frame from base 1. In the germline V gene, CDR1 corresponds to SGHTA and CDR2 to FQGNSA. For this chain, trimming is 4 bases at the V end and 4 bases at the J end, and the number of junction bases without a gene match is 4. The chain is assembled from TRBV7-2 and TRBJ1-3; 7 of the junction bases match TRBD1. The material sequenced was peripheral blood mononuclear cells. The TCR comes from a person aged 18 to 70 in good health. CDR3 protein: CASSSTTGGNTIYF. The part of the CDR3 DNA that was read is TGTGCCAGCAGCTCGACGACAGGGGGAAACACC. The full variable domain, with segments outside the CDR3 supplied by the reference TRBV7-2 and TRBJ1-3 proteins, appears as GAGVSQSPSNKVTEKGKDVELRCDPISGHTALYWYRQSLGQGLEFLIYFQGNSAPDKSGLPSDRFSAERTGGSVSTLTIQRTQQEDSAVYLCASSSTTGGNTIYFGEGSWLTVV.